This is a list of T cell receptor beta chains from one sample in a study of blood T cells in healthy people across ages. One entry per CDR3 protein, called by TCRdb with MiXCR from the 5' RACE reads. The profile covers 1.5 million or so distinct CDR3 sequences, with roughly 43% appearing a single time and about 4.1% taken by the ten largest. The sequenced sample was blood. The source is a woman between 18 and 29 years old in good health. The CDR3 runs from the conserved cysteine through the conserved F or W. Fields, in order: J gene, V gene, clone size, D gene, CDR3 DNA, CDR3 protein. A D gene is named only where the DNA matches it firmly. Some rows mark clone size as missing; the rest say once, few, many or name a class of expanded clone.

j_gene: TRBJ2-7
v_gene: TRBV7-2
abundance: NA
d_gene: NA
CDR3nt: TGTGCCAGCAGCTTAGTCTCAGGGAAGGACTACGAGCAGTACTTC
CDR3aa: CASSLVSGKDYEQYF

j_gene: TRBJ1-5
v_gene: TRBV2
abundance: few
d_gene: NA
CDR3nt: TGTGCCAGCAGGTCAGGGTGGGGCAATCAGCCCCAGCATTTT
CDR3aa: CASRSGWGNQPQHF

j_gene: TRBJ2-1
v_gene: TRBV7-9
abundance: few
d_gene: TRBD1
CDR3nt: TGTGCCAGCAGCCTGAACAGGGGGAGCTCCTACAATGAGCAGTTCTTC
CDR3aa: CASSLNRGSSYNEQFF

j_gene: TRBJ2-7
v_gene: TRBV29-1
abundance: NA
d_gene: TRBD2
CDR3nt: TGCAGCGTTGAAAAGGGACTAGCGGGTGGCGGCGAGCAGTACTTC
CDR3aa: CSVEKGLAGGGEQYF

j_gene: TRBJ1-1
v_gene: TRBV9
abundance: NA
d_gene: NA
CDR3nt: TGTGCCAGCAGCCCGGCGGCAGGACCTATGAACACTGAAGCTTTCTTT
CDR3aa: CASSPAAGPMNTEAFF

j_gene: TRBJ2-5
v_gene: TRBV7-8
abundance: NA
d_gene: TRBD1
CDR3nt: TGTGCCAGCAGCAACCGGGACAGATACAATGAGCAGTACTTC
CDR3aa: CASSNRDRYNEQYF

j_gene: TRBJ2-3
v_gene: TRBV29-1
abundance: once
d_gene: TRBD1
CDR3nt: TGCAGCGTTGCAGGGGGTACCCGCGAAATCCGACCAGATACGCAGTATTTT
CDR3aa: CSVAGGTREIRPDTQYF

j_gene: TRBJ1-4
v_gene: TRBV4-3
abundance: few
d_gene: NA
CDR3nt: TGCGCCAGCAGCCAAGGCGGGGGCCGGGGTGAAAAACTGTTTTTT
CDR3aa: CASSQGGGRGEKLFF

j_gene: TRBJ2-1
v_gene: TRBV27
abundance: NA
d_gene: NA
CDR3nt: TGTGCCAGCAGTTCCCGGGACAGTATGATAGCGGCTACCTACAATGAGCAGTTCTTC
CDR3aa: CASSSRDSMIAATYNEQFF

j_gene: TRBJ1-1
v_gene: TRBV12-3/TRBV12-4
abundance: few
d_gene: NA
CDR3nt: TGTGCCAGCAGTTCCGGGGCTGAAGCTTTCTTT
CDR3aa: CASSSGAEAFF

j_gene: TRBJ2-5
v_gene: TRBV7-7
abundance: NA
d_gene: NA
CDR3nt: TGTGCTAGCAGCTCTGACATCAGGGAAGAGACCCAGTACTTC
CDR3aa: CASSSDIREETQYF

j_gene: TRBJ1-1
v_gene: TRBV7-8
abundance: NA
d_gene: TRBD1
CDR3nt: TGTGCCAGCAGCTTAGGCCGGACAGGGGGCAGGAACACTGAAGCTTTCTTT
CDR3aa: CASSLGRTGGRNTEAFF

j_gene: TRBJ1-2
v_gene: TRBV20-1
abundance: few
d_gene: NA
CDR3nt: TGCAGTGCTAGAGTAGAGGGCTATGGCTACACCTTC
CDR3aa: CSARVEGYGYTF

j_gene: TRBJ2-3
v_gene: TRBV7-2
abundance: NA
d_gene: TRBD2
CDR3nt: TGTGCCAGCAGCGCCCGCGAGCGGGGAACAGATACGCAGTATTTT
CDR3aa: CASSARERGTDTQYF

j_gene: TRBJ1-1
v_gene: TRBV20-1
abundance: NA
d_gene: NA
CDR3nt: TGCAGTGCCCGAAAGGGGGGAGGCAACACTGAAGCTTTCTTT
CDR3aa: CSARKGGGNTEAFF

j_gene: TRBJ1-1
v_gene: TRBV11-2
abundance: few
d_gene: TRBD1
CDR3nt: TGTGCCAGCAGCTTATGGAGGGGGCTAGGGTTTACTGAAGCTTTCTTT
CDR3aa: CASSLWRGLGFTEAFF

j_gene: TRBJ2-1
v_gene: TRBV7-9
abundance: few
d_gene: TRBD1
CDR3nt: TGTGCCAGCAGCTTAGAACCCGACAGGGATAATGAGCAGTTCTTC
CDR3aa: CASSLEPDRDNEQFF

j_gene: TRBJ1-4
v_gene: TRBV10-3
abundance: NA
d_gene: TRBD1
CDR3nt: TGTGCCGCAGGACAGGGCGGCGAAAAACTGTTTTTT
CDR3aa: CAAGQGGEKLFF

j_gene: TRBJ2-7
v_gene: TRBV29-1
abundance: few
d_gene: NA
CDR3nt: TGCAGCGTTGATGGGCCAGCTCACGAGCAGTACTTC
CDR3aa: CSVDGPAHEQYF

j_gene: TRBJ2-3
v_gene: TRBV28
abundance: NA
d_gene: NA
CDR3nt: TGTGCCACCCAACAAGGGGACCTCCTCACAGATACGCAGTATTTT
CDR3aa: CATQQGDLLTDTQYF

j_gene: TRBJ2-7
v_gene: TRBV20-1
abundance: few
d_gene: TRBD2
CDR3nt: TGCAGTGCAACGCTAGCGGGAGATTCCTACGAGCAGTACTTC
CDR3aa: CSATLAGDSYEQYF

j_gene: TRBJ2-5
v_gene: TRBV5-1
abundance: NA
d_gene: NA
CDR3nt: TGCGCCAGCAGCCCGGTCGGGGGCCTGGTCAATGAGCAGTACTTC
CDR3aa: CASSPVGGLVNEQYF

j_gene: TRBJ2-1
v_gene: TRBV3-1
abundance: NA
d_gene: TRBD2
CDR3nt: TGTGTCAGCAGCACCCAGACTAGCGGGAGTTTCAATGAGCAGTTCTTC
CDR3aa: CVSSTQTSGSFNEQFF

j_gene: TRBJ2-3
v_gene: TRBV4-2
abundance: few
d_gene: TRBD2
CDR3nt: TGTGCCAGCAGCCAATTAGCGGGAGGGCCTGCAGATACGCAGTATTTT
CDR3aa: CASSQLAGGPADTQYF

j_gene: TRBJ2-1
v_gene: TRBV4-1
abundance: NA
d_gene: NA
CDR3nt: TGCGCCAGCGGCCAAGACGGCCTTCCTGACAATGAGCAGTTCTTC
CDR3aa: CASGQDGLPDNEQFF

j_gene: TRBJ1-2
v_gene: TRBV7-9
abundance: NA
d_gene: TRBD1
CDR3nt: TGTGCCAGCAGGTCCCCCCGGGACAGTCATTATGGCTACACCTTC
CDR3aa: CASRSPRDSHYGYTF

j_gene: TRBJ1-1
v_gene: TRBV20-1
abundance: NA
d_gene: TRBD1
CDR3nt: TGCAGTGCTAGGGCGGACAGGGGGCTAGACACTGAAGCTTTCTTT
CDR3aa: CSARADRGLDTEAFF

j_gene: TRBJ1-2
v_gene: TRBV12-3/TRBV12-4
abundance: NA
d_gene: NA
CDR3nt: TGTGCCAGCAGTTTGGGGGGGCTCGTGCGTGGCTACACCTTC
CDR3aa: CASSLGGLVRGYTF

j_gene: TRBJ2-3
v_gene: TRBV27
abundance: few
d_gene: TRBD2
CDR3nt: TGTGCCAGCAGTACCGGGACTAGGGGCCATACGCAGTATTTT
CDR3aa: CASSTGTRGHTQYF

j_gene: TRBJ1-1
v_gene: TRBV21-1
abundance: NA
d_gene: NA
CDR3nt: TGTGCCAGCAGCAAAGATGACTTTTTGAACACTGAAGCTTTCTTT
CDR3aa: CASSKDDFLNTEAFF

j_gene: TRBJ2-7
v_gene: TRBV7-9
abundance: few
d_gene: TRBD1
CDR3nt: TGTGCCAGCAGCACAAGGGACAGGTTTCCCTACGAGCAGTACTTC
CDR3aa: CASSTRDRFPYEQYF

j_gene: TRBJ2-7
v_gene: TRBV4-3
abundance: few
d_gene: TRBD1
CDR3nt: TGCGCCAGCAGCCAAGGAGGACGAGGGGGCCCCTACGAGCAGTACTTC
CDR3aa: CASSQGGRGGPYEQYF

j_gene: TRBJ2-3
v_gene: TRBV5-6
abundance: few
d_gene: NA
CDR3nt: TGTGCCAGCAGCGTGAAGGGCACAGATACGCAGTATTTT
CDR3aa: CASSVKGTDTQYF

j_gene: TRBJ1-5
v_gene: TRBV6-2/TRBV6-3
abundance: NA
d_gene: NA
CDR3nt: TGTGCCAGCAGTTACAGGGCGAGCAATCAGCCCCAGCATTTT
CDR3aa: CASSYRASNQPQHF

j_gene: TRBJ2-1
v_gene: TRBV29-1
abundance: NA
d_gene: NA
CDR3nt: TGCAGCGTGCCCCGTGGGGGGGCATCCTACGATGAGCAGTTCTTC
CDR3aa: CSVPRGGASYDEQFF

j_gene: TRBJ1-1
v_gene: TRBV15
abundance: NA
d_gene: NA
CDR3nt: TGCGCCACCAGCACAGACCGCGGGAGTACTGAAGCTTTCTTT
CDR3aa: CATSTDRGSTEAFF

j_gene: TRBJ2-1
v_gene: TRBV4-3
abundance: few
d_gene: NA
CDR3nt: TGCGCCAGCAAAACTGGAACCCAGCGCGGTGAGCAGTTCTTC
CDR3aa: CASKTGTQRGEQFF

j_gene: TRBJ1-2
v_gene: TRBV6-1
abundance: NA
d_gene: NA
CDR3nt: TGTACCAGCAACGTCCGGGGGCCGAACTATAACTATGGCTACACCTTC
CDR3aa: CTSNVRGPNYNYGYTF